The 2 T cell receptor beta chains in this list originate from one sample, sequenced in a study of technical replicates of blood from a handful of donors. Assay: immunoSEQ multiplex PCR; the TCRdb copy retains only in-frame clones and omits some. The sample includes about 70,000 clones, around 96% of them seen just once. Sequenced sample: T cells isolated from PBMCs. The receptors were sampled from a human donor in good health.

This clone was counted between two and nine times. The CDR3 coding sequence is TGTGCCAGCAGCTCAAGGACTAGCGGGAGATACGAGCAGTACTTC. Encoded protein: CASSSRTSGRYEQYF. The chain carries TRBV7-2 and TRBJ2-7; 13 bases align to TRBD2. Germline lookup yields CDR1 SGHTA and CDR2 FQGNSA. Losses at the gene ends were 4 bases for V and 4 bases for J; bases not matched to a gene: 4. The CDR3 sequence is 15 residues long.

The V call is TRBV7-2, the J call TRBJ1-1; the D gene is possibly TRBD1 (5 bases). The ends were cut back, 11 bases at V and 1 base at J, with 14 bases in the middle. This CDR3 has 13 amino acids. CDR1 SGHTA and CDR2 FQGNSA come from the germline V gene. DNA for the CDR3: TGTGCCGGGGCCCCCCGGCCGAACACTGAAGCTTTCTTT. Amino acid sequence: CAGAPRPNTEAFF.